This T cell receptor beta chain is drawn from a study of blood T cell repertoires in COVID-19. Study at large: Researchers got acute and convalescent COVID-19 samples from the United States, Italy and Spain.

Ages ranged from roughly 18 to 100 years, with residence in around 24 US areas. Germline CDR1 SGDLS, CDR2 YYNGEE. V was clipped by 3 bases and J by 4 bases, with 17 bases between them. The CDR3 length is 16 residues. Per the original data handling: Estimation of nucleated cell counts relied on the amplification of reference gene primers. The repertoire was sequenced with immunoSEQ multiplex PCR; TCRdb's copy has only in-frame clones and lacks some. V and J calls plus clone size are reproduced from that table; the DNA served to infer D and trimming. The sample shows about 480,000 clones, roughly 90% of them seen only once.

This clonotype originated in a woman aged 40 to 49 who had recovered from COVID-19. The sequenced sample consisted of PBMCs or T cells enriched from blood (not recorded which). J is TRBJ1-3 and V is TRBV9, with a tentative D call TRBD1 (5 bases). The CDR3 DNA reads TGTGCCAGCAGCGAGCGGGGCGCGGGAAACGGAAACACCATATATTTT. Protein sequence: CASSERGAGNGNTIYF.